The sequence of this T cell receptor (beta chain) was determined in a study of T cell responses to AZD1222 COVID-19 vaccine (dated by TCRdb to the early 2020s). For the wider study: AZD1222 recipients given second doses at about 4 weeks or at about 12 weeks were pooled, since spike-specific TCR depth and breadth were not found to differ between the two schedules. A total of roughly 240 trial participants underwent TCR sequencing, of whom about 200 received two doses of AZD1222 and around 25 received two doses of the MenACWY control vaccine. Trial participants were enrolled into age subgroups of 18-55, 56-69 and 70-plus years, which contained about 160, 30 and 59 TCR-sequenced participants, respectively. The paper as a whole reports these results and caveats: Conclusions about previously exposed vaccinees were limited because only a handful of AZD1222 recipients were SARS-CoV-2 seropositive at baseline. In the small 56-69-year group, the increase in depth fell short of significance, most likely because of low power. Because no day 14 peak-response samples were available, repertoires were characterized only after the peak T cell response. The vaccine-associated CD4 TCRs covered the entire spike protein, and the dominant responses fell in regions 160-218 and 743-854. Participants were mostly white British and included more females than males, and it was suggested by the authors that clonal diversity may have been underestimated. Reportedly, close to half of the unique spike-specific TCRs recognized epitopes lying outside the regions that are mutated in the B.1.351 and B.1.1.7 variants. After two AZD1222 doses, both the breadth and the depth of spike-specific TCRs were significantly higher than at day 0 and than in MenACWY recipients.

Taken from cysteine to phenylalanine, the CDR3 has 16 residues. Kept here is only the CDR3 DNA, which spans 48 bases and is read in frame from base 1. Trimming costs V 3 bases and J 1 base, and their ends lie 15 bases apart. Looking up the germline V gene yields CDR1 MNHEY and CDR2 SVGEGT. The time point label on this specimen signifies: baseline before first vaccination. Samples from vaccinated people were obtained from the UK trials COV001 and COV002, which included a single-blind randomized controlled phase 2/3 trial of AZD1222 (ChAdOx1 nCoV-19) in healthy adults. For TCRbeta chain sequencing, PBMC samples were collected from trial participants at day 0 and at day 28 after the second dose. Of note for this clone: It has no known antigen specificity. Base qualities were left out, and no much larger clone turns up one base away.

The CDR3 regions of human TCRbeta chains were analyzed by immunosequencing. As for the authors' bioinformatics: Repertoire TCRs were matched against a reference library of SARS-CoV-2-specific TCRs generated with the MIRA antigen-specificity platform. Breadth was defined as the fraction of unique TCRs that were SARS-CoV-2-associated. Depth was defined as the fraction of total T cells that were SARS-CoV-2-associated. Each spike-specific TCR was assigned to its reactive spike region and to a CD4 or CD8 class using the MIRA data. Log10-transformed breadth and depth values were compared by one-way ANOVA with Sidak's multiple comparisons tests. The clones in this table, taken by TCRdb from immuneACCESS, are in-frame only. Not every clone is retained; where verified, under half of the shortfall comes from an unresolved V gene, and the cause of the rest is unknown. V, J and clone size reflect that table, while D and trimming were determined from the DNA. This sample gives approximately 100,000 clones in total; about 88% of them show up just once. The ten largest clonotypes hold 17% of the sample.

The sequenced sample was peripheral blood, obtained on day 0 of AZD1222 vaccination. The sequence was collected from an adult in good health. The sequence joins TRBV6-2 or TRBV6-3 to TRBJ1-2; possibly the D gene is TRBD1, per 6 matching bases. The nucleotide sequence is TGTGCCAGCAGTTATGACGGGACATACCGTAACTATGGCTACACCTTC. This encodes CASSYDGTYRNYGYTF.